This T cell receptor (beta chain) was documented in a study of Ad26.COV2.S vaccination and SARS-CoV-2 variants. Study details: The Ad26.COV2.S arm of the COV1001 trial was where the donor was placed. By the intramuscular route, Ad26.COV2.S was given once, or twice 56 days apart. The study, taken as a whole, reports: Non-spike TCR breadth was similar in vaccine and placebo recipients.

Trimming pared 4 bases from V and 0 bases from J, leaving 9 bases between. In germline, CDR1 is WNHNN, CDR2 SYGVQD (reference sequence). The CDR3 runs to 14 residues. This clone came up once. The target antigen is unknown. Treatment specified: about 20 received Ad26.COV2.S at low or high dose, single or two shots; 5 received placebo; per-sample allocation not given. Day 63 following the first vaccine or placebo injection was when the samples were taken. Aged 18-55 years, donor was enrolled in Boston in 2020. TCRdb keeps only in-frame clones here, not all; method: immunoSEQ multiplex PCR. The sample contains about 320,000 clones, around 84% of which appear only once.

Material: peripheral blood, obtained in a trial of Ad26.COV2.S vaccine versus placebo. The clonotype comes from a person between 18 and 60 years old who received the Ad26.COV2.S COVID-19 vaccine or a placebo. The V call is TRBV10-1, the J call TRBJ1-1; unclear D gene. CDR3 sequence reads: CASSALFMNTEAFF. The CDR3 bases are TGCGCCAGCAGTGCCTTGTTCATGAACACTGAAGCTTTCTTT.